This paragraph covers one TCR beta chain sequence. This record belongs to a study of T cell responses to AZD1222 COVID-19 vaccine. Turning to the study itself: The study pooled second doses at about 4 or about 12 weeks.

TCRdb's table, derived via immunoSEQ multiplex PCR, lists solely in-frame clones and lacks some. The sample consists of approximately 100,000 clones, over 85% of them appearing once. CDR3 length: 13 amino acids. Germline CDR1 reads SGHTA; CDR2 reads FQGTGA. V lost 1 base and J 2 bases, leaving 5 bases between the germline ends. Here the sequenced sample was peripheral blood, taken on day 0 of AZD1222 vaccination. This receptor was identified in an adult in good health. The chain couples TRBV7-3 to TRBJ2-5, with unresolved D. The CDR3 region is CASSLSTQETQYF. CDR3 bases: TGTGCCAGCAGCTTAAGTACACAAGAGACCCAGTACTTC.